Each of the 26 T cell receptor beta chains below was sequenced from the same sample in a study of CD8 T cells in Susac syndrome. Reverse transcription of about 0.5 to 1 ug RNA used random hexamers. TCRdb independently ran MiXCR on the immunoSEQ multiplex PCR reads; one entry per CDR3 protein. The table has about 170,000 distinct CDR3 sequences, approximately 93% seen once. Sequences were obtained from CD4+ T cells from PBMCs. Every receptor here comes from a human donor with multiple sclerosis.

The V call is TRBV27, the J call TRBJ1-5; the D gene is possibly TRBD1 (6 bases). Between the trimmed V and J ends, which lost 5 bases and 6 bases, there was a span of 14 bases. This CDR3 is 14 amino acids long. The germline CDR1 and CDR2 sequences are MNHEY and SMNVEV (reference sequence). The CDR3 reads CASSPSQGRQPQHF. The CDR3 DNA is TGTGCCAGCAGTCCCTCACAGGGCCGTCAGCCCCAGCATTTT.

This sequence joins TRBV7-2 and TRBJ2-3; D is undetermined. Trimming shortened V by 1 base and J by 5 bases, and 7 bases separated the two germline ends. In germline, CDR1 is SGHTA, CDR2 FQGNSA. CDR3 length: 13 amino acids. CDR3 sequence: CASSLGLIDTQYF. In DNA form, the CDR3 reads TGTGCCAGCAGCTTAGGCCTTATAGATACGCAGTATTTT.

The chain recombines TRBV6-5 with TRBJ1-6, with no clear D. Germline loops: CDR1 MNHEY, CDR2 SVGAGI. The germline V and J ends were trimmed by 0 bases and 10 bases, with 16 bases remaining between them. The CDR3 extends over 16 amino acids. The CDR3 coding sequence is TGTGCCAGCAGTTACTCGAGGGTGGAGGTGGGGTCACCCCTCCACTTT. Amino acid sequence: CASSYSRVEVGSPLHF.

The chain joins TRBV15 to TRBJ2-1; no clear D gene. CDR1 and CDR2 (germline): LNHNV, YYDKDF (reference sequence). The V and J ends lost 5 bases and 10 bases respectively, with 15 bases between them. The CDR3 spans 13 residues. The CDR3 DNA sequence: TGTGCCACCAGCGGCCGTAGCTTTGGGGAGCAGTTCTTC. Residues: CATSGRSFGEQFF.

The rearrangement joins TRBV29-1 to TRBJ2-3, with TRBD2 matching over 9 bases. This CDR3 has 15 residues. With 3 bases clipped from V and 1 base from J, the junction kept 5 bases outside the gene matches. Germline assignment: CDR1 SQVTM and CDR2 ANQGSEA. The CDR3 DNA follows: TGCAGCGTTGACGGGCTAGCGGGGCGCACAGATACGCAGTATTTT. It encodes CSVDGLAGRTDTQYF.

The chain is built from TRBV2 and TRBJ2-7, with D possibly called TRBD1 or TRBD2 (5 bases each). The CDR3 runs 14 residues. V lost 7 bases and J lost 0, with 13 bases in between. Germline CDR1 and CDR2: SNHLY and FYNNEI. DNA for the CDR3: TGTGCCAGCAATCCTCCGGGACCCTCCTACGAGCAGTACTTC. Protein: CASNPPGPSYEQYF. Variable domain in full (rest from reference TRBV2 and TRBJ2-7): EPEVTQTPSHQVTQMGQEVILRCVPISNHLYFYWYRQILGQKVEFLVSFYNNEISEKSEIFDDQFSVERPDGSNFTLKIRSTKLEDSAMYFCASNPPGPSYEQYFGPGTRLTVT.

The chain couples TRBV28 to TRBJ1-4; 8 bases fit TRBD1. V shed 3 bases and J 6 bases; nucleotides not matched to a gene: 6. Germline V gene sequence: CDR1 MDHEN, CDR2 SYDVKM. This CDR3 region has 15 residues. CDR3 nucleotide sequence: TGTGCCAGCAGTTTCTCGCAGGGGGCTTATGAAAAACTGTTTTTT. It is translated as CASSFSQGAYEKLFF.

This sequence joins TRBV5-1 and TRBJ1-1, with 9 bases aligning to TRBD1. With 4 bases clipped from V and 6 bases from J, the junction kept 4 bases outside the gene matches. Germline CDR1 reads SGHRS; CDR2 reads YFSETQ. This CDR3 has 13 residues. DNA of the CDR3: TGCGCCAGCAGCATACAGGGGGCGGCTGAAGCTTTCTTT. This codes for CASSIQGAAEAFF.

The chain carries TRBV6-5 and TRBJ2-5; D remains unclear. In germline, CDR1 is MNHEY, CDR2 SVGAGI. Trimming cost V 7 bases and J 0 bases, with 9 bases left between them. This CDR3 is built from 13 residues. The CDR3 bases are TGTGCCAGCATGGGCTCGTACCAAGAGACCCAGTACTTC. The encoded protein is CASMGSYQETQYF.

The rearrangement uses TRBV5-6 and TRBJ2-3; 13 nucleotides line up with TRBD2. Germline CDR1 SGHDT, CDR2 YYEEEE. The length of the CDR3 is 16 residues. V shed 6 bases and J 6 bases; nucleotides not matched to a gene: 10. The CDR3 DNA sequence: TGTGCCAGCACCCTCCCGGGACTAGCGGGGTCCGATACGCAGTATTTT. This encodes CASTLPGLAGSDTQYF.

This clonotype was picked up one time. V usage is TRBV20-1 and J usage is TRBJ1-6, with a possible D match to TRBD1 (6 bases). Germline lookup yields CDR1 DFQATT and CDR2 SNEGSKA (reference sequence). This CDR3 is built from 14 residues. Trimming cost V 4 bases and J 5 bases, with 12 bases left between them. The CDR3 bases are TGCAGTGCTACCGCAGGGGCAAATAATTCACCCCTCCACTTT. Its translation is CSATAGANNSPLHF.

J is TRBJ1-5 and V is TRBV19; D unclear. This CDR3 region has 14 residues. Germline V lookup: CDR1 LNHDA, CDR2 SQIVND (reference sequence). V lost 7 bases and J 4 bases, leaving 14 bases between the germline ends. The CDR3 reads CASKITLPNQPQHF. CDR3 coding DNA: TGTGCCAGTAAAATAACGCTCCCTAATCAGCCCCAGCATTTT.

The chain uses TRBV3-1 and TRBJ2-3, with 8 bases fitting TRBD2. The junction had 2 bases not matched to a gene; V was cut back by 4 bases and J by 5 bases. The germline V gene encodes CDR1 LGHDT and CDR2 YNNKEL (reference sequence). This CDR3 is built from 13 residues. The CDR3 nucleotides read TGTGCCAGCAGCCTTCGGGGGGGAGATACGCAGTATTTT. This translates into CASSLRGGDTQYF.

The rearrangement links TRBV6-2 or TRBV6-3 to TRBJ2-1, with 12 bases lining up with TRBD2. This CDR3 spans 15 amino acids. V gave up 4 bases and J gave up 9 bases; unmatched junction bases: 7. Germline V gene sequence: CDR1 MNHEY, CDR2 SVGEGT. The CDR3 DNA follows: TGTGCCAGCAGTTTTCTAGCGGGGGGGCCCCTTGAGCAGTTCTTC. Its translation: CASSFLAGGPLEQFF.

Of note for this clonotype: Germline is not matched at one junction end, which may reflect a read error. The chain links TRBV30 to TRBJ2-3; tentative D call: TRBD2 (6 bases). The length of the CDR3 is 13 residues. Germline CDR1 and CDR2: GTSNPN and SVGIG (reference sequence). The CDR3 spells CAWIAGSTDTQYF. The CDR3 region has the DNA TGTGCCTGGATTGCGGGGAGCACAGATACGCAGTACTTT.

The V and J genes are TRBV29-1 and TRBJ1-1; no definite D call. The V and J ends lost 6 bases and 1 base respectively, with 9 bases between them. Germline CDR1 SQVTM, CDR2 ANQGSEA. The CDR3 runs 12 residues. The CDR3 sequence: CSVSQQNTEAFF. The CDR3 DNA reads TGCAGCGTCTCACAGCAGAACACTGAAGCTTTCTTT.

There are a few counts of this clonotype. The chain combines TRBV18 with TRBJ2-5; D is ambiguous. Trimming stripped 4 bases from V and 0 bases from J, with 6 bases between. CDR1 and CDR2 (germline): KGHSH, LQKENI. The CDR3 contains 13 residues. As DNA, the CDR3 is TGTGCCAGCTCACAGGGTTACCAAGAGACCCAGTACTTC. This translates into CASSQGYQETQYF. Based on the CDR3 plus reference TRBV18 and TRBJ2-5, the full variable domain is NAGVMQNPRHLVRRRGQEARLRCSPMKGHSHVYWYRQLPEEGLKFMVYLQKENIIDESGMPKERFSAEFPKEGPSILRIQQVVRGDSAAYFCASSQGYQETQYFGPGTRLLVL.

The J gene is TRBJ2-2, the V gene TRBV12-3 or TRBV12-4; 8 bases fit TRBD2. V was clipped by 3 bases and J by 4 bases; unmatched bases: 7. The CDR3 length is 16 residues. CDR3 amino acids: CASSFYGGGLTGELFF. Written as DNA, the CDR3 is TGTGCCAGCAGTTTCTACGGGGGGGGACTCACCGGGGAGCTGTTTTTT.

The V call is TRBV20-1, the J call TRBJ2-7; 11 bases agree with TRBD2. This CDR3 spans 14 amino acids. Germline CDR1 and CDR2: DFQATT and SNEGSKA (reference sequence). Trimming at V came to 4 bases and at J to 0 bases, leaving 2 bases not matched to a gene. CDR3 in DNA: TGCAGTGCTAAGACTAGCGGGAACTCCTACGAGCAGTACTTC. It encodes CSAKTSGNSYEQYF.

The chain combines TRBV5-4 with TRBJ1-3, with unresolved D. Trimming took 0 bases from V and 0 from J, leaving 13 bases between them. The CDR3 spans 17 residues. Germline CDR1 and CDR2: SGHNT and YYREEE (reference sequence). CDR3 region: CASSLDFGSSSGNTIYF. CDR3 coding DNA: TGTGCCAGCAGCTTGGATTTCGGCAGCTCCTCTGGAAACACCATATATTTT.

The chain carries TRBV6-2 or TRBV6-3 and TRBJ1-6; 7 bases fit TRBD1. V was clipped by 2 bases and J by 10 bases; unmatched bases: 5. The germline V gene encodes CDR1 MNHEY and CDR2 SVGEGT. CDR3 length equals 14 residues. The CDR3 nucleotides are TGTGCCAGCAGTTACGAGGGGGCGGGGTCACCCCTCCACTTT. Protein sequence: CASSYEGAGSPLHF.

V gene TRBV11-2 combines with J gene TRBJ2-1, with D tentatively TRBD2 (6 bases). Germline lookup yields CDR1 SGHAT and CDR2 FQNNGV. V was shortened by 0 bases and J by 3 bases, with 9 bases between the two germline ends. This CDR3 region has 15 residues. CDR3 sequence (DNA): TGTGCCAGCAGCTTAGAACGGGAGAACTACAATGAGCAGTTCTTC. It yields the protein CASSLERENYNEQFF.

The genes are TRBV12-3 or TRBV12-4 and TRBJ2-1; 7 positions match TRBD1. CDR3 length: 17 amino acids. The junction had 10 bases not matched to a gene; V was cut back by 5 bases and J by 0 bases. CDR3 bases: TGTGCCAGCAGTGCAACACTACAGGGGCCCTCCTACAATGAGCAGTTCTTC. Encoded protein: CASSATLQGPSYNEQFF.

This rearrangement joins TRBV2 to TRBJ2-1, with TRBD2 as a possible D gene (5 bases). Germline V gene data show CDR1 as SNHLY and CDR2 as FYNNEI. The CDR3 is 15 amino acids. V gave up 2 bases and J gave up 0 bases, with 8 bases separating them. CDR3 protein: CASSESGSSYNEQFF. The CDR3, as DNA: TGTGCCAGCAGTGAAAGTGGGAGCTCCTACAATGAGCAGTTCTTC.

The chain carries TRBV19 and TRBJ2-4; 13 bases line up with TRBD2. The V and J ends lost 4 bases and 6 bases, in that order; junction bases with no gene match: 3. The length of the CDR3 is 15 residues. Germline CDR1 LNHDA, CDR2 SQIVND (reference sequence). CDR3 sequence reads: CASSTRTSGGNIQYF. As DNA, the CDR3 is TGTGCCAGTAGTACGCGGACTAGCGGGGGAAACATTCAGTACTTC.

The gene calls are TRBV28 and TRBJ1-4; 7 bases agree with TRBD1. The junction had 7 bases not matched to a gene; V was cut back by 3 bases and J by 0 bases. Germline CDR1 MDHEN, CDR2 SYDVKM. The CDR3 has 17 residues. Here the CDR3 DNA reads TGTGCCAGCAGTTTGGGTTACAGGGGTGCAACTAATGAAAAACTGTTTTTT. This gives the protein CASSLGYRGATNEKLFF.